A single T cell receptor beta chain is shown here with its context. Its antigen is unidentified. The data were obtained in a study of T-cell reconstitution after alpha-beta-depleted transplantation in children. Preparation of the TCRbeta library involved a method that used unique molecular identifiers. Via MiXCR, TCRdb re-called the PCR reads, giving one row per CDR3 protein. The sample records fewer than 1 million distinct CDR3 sequences, roughly 15% being singletons. This CDR3 is 17 amino acids long. The germline V and J ends were trimmed by 0 bases and 0 bases, with 14 bases remaining between them. Per germline, CDR1 DFQATT and CDR2 SNEGSKA (reference sequence). Whole-study findings and limits: Recipient T cells and thymic progenitors that survived gave rise to the high TCRbeta diversity observed at day 60 in some patients. Reportedly, only several hundred clones from non-depleted graft cells drove alpha-beta T-cell counts at about two months. Among T cells one year after transplant, newly produced cells accounted for most counts and diversity.

The sample in question was PBMCs, mostly from graft donor cells, obtained 360 days after TCRalphabeta/CD19-depleted stem cell transplant. The receptor was derived from a male patient between 10 and 17 years old who had a stem cell transplant for acute lymphoblastic leukemia, so the T cells may come from the graft donor. The chain employs TRBV20-1 and TRBJ2-2; the D is unclear. CDR3 coding DNA: TGCAGTGCTAGAGATAGGTTTAGATCCCCGAACACCGGGGAGCTGTTTTTT. Protein: CSARDRFRSPNTGELFF.